Shown below are 5 T cell receptor beta chains from a single sample sequenced in a study of T cells after yellow fever vaccination. MiXCR, applied by TCRdb to the 5' RACE reads, yields one record per CDR3 protein. The repertoire consists of some 500,000 distinct CDR3 sequences, with 13% occurring once and the leading ten covering 11% to 15%. The sample was PBMCs, taken on the day of the yellow fever booster vaccination. These receptor sequences come from a man aged 30 to 39 who received the YFV17D yellow fever vaccine.

In DNA form, the CDR3 reads TGCAGTGCTCAGGACAGTCAAGATCAGCCCCAGCATTTT. This encodes CSAQDSQDQPQHF. The rearrangement uses TRBV20-1 and TRBJ1-5, with a weak D call TRBD1 (6 bases). In germline, CDR1 is DFQATT, CDR2 SNEGSKA (reference sequence). The CDR3 contains 13 residues. Trimming removed 5 bases at V and 5 bases at J, with 13 bases between.

The CDR3 DNA reads as TGTGCCAGCAACCTAGGAGGGAATGCCTACGAGCAGTACTTC. This translates into CASNLGGNAYEQYF. V gene TRBV12-3 or TRBV12-4 combines with J gene TRBJ2-7; a weak D match, TRBD2 (6 bases). This CDR3 has 14 residues. The V gene lost 7 bases and the J gene lost 2 bases, with 15 bases spanning the gap.

This clonotype was detected many times. The rearrangement uses TRBV9 and TRBJ2-3; TRBD2 is a possible D gene (6 bases). This CDR3 comprises 16 residues. V was clipped by 0 bases and J by 1 base, with 12 bases between them. Germline CDR1 is SGDLS and CDR2 is YYNGEE. The CDR3 is CASSVAGTGGTDTQYF. DNA for the CDR3: TGTGCCAGCAGCGTAGCTGGAACGGGAGGCACAGATACGCAGTATTTT.

This clonotype was observed many times. V and J are TRBV2 and TRBJ2-5, with 7 bases lining up with TRBD1. Per germline, CDR1 SNHLY and CDR2 FYNNEI. The ends lost 6 bases at V and 5 bases at J; junction bases unmatched: 6. The CDR3 is 13 residues long. CDR3 in DNA: TGTGCCAGCAGCAAACAGGGGTGGGAGACCCAGTACTTC. This codes for CASSKQGWETQYF. The full variable domain, completed using reference TRBV2 and TRBJ2-5, is EPEVTQTPSHQVTQMGQEVILRCVPISNHLYFYWYRQILGQKVEFLVSFYNNEISEKSEIFDDQFSVERPDGSNFTLKIRSTKLEDSAMYFCASSKQGWETQYFGPGTRLLVL.

This clonotype was seen a handful of times. CDR3 in DNA: TGCAGTGCTAGTTCGGGCGGCCGGAGCTACGAGCAGTACTTC. This encodes CSASSGGRSYEQYF. This chain joins TRBV20-1 and TRBJ2-7; no firm D call. Germline-derived CDR1 and CDR2 are DFQATT and SNEGSKA (reference sequence). V was cut by 3 bases and J by 3 bases, with 15 bases left in between. The CDR3 runs 14 residues.